This record looks at one TCR beta chain sequence and its context. This clonotype appeared a few times. The specificity of this receptor is unknown. Per-nucleotide qualities are absent, and no much larger clonotype sits a single base away. V and J are truncated by 5 bases and 0 bases respectively, leaving an intervening sequence of 11 bases. The germline V gene (reference sequence) gives CDR1 as SEHNR and CDR2 as FQNEAQ. Its CDR3 holds 15 amino acids, cysteine through phenylalanine. The DNA shown is the 45-base CDR3, in frame from base 1. The data were obtained in a study of T cells in Graves' hyperthyroidism and ophthalmopathy (dated by TCRdb to the late 2010s). For the study in its entirety: Peripheral blood samples were taken at the time of initial diagnosis, prior to any treatment. To identify distinguishing TCR V-J signatures, a discovery cohort of about 100 patients was used, comprising roughly 45 with Graves' ophthalmopathy and 57 with stable Graves' hyperthyroidism. TCR Vbeta CDR3 sequencing of 140 or so peripheral blood samples (roughly 41 ophthalmopathy, under 80 hyperthyroidism and approximately 17 progressor patients) is reported in the paper. The 100 discovery patients were randomly divided into training and test sets at a 7:3 ratio. Following sampling, methimazole starting at 30 mg daily was given to hyperthyroidism patients, and high-dose intravenous methylprednisolone was given to ophthalmopathy patients. An independent validation cohort of 18 to 20 hyperthyroidism patients and 17 patients who later progressed to ophthalmopathy tested prospective prediction of ophthalmopathy. Thyroid tissue and blood T-cell repertoires from six Graves' hyperthyroidism patients were also compared in the study.

TCR beta CDR3 regions were amplified from RNA transcripts. The first round of RT-PCR for the TCR CDR3 was performed with the HTBI primer set and the Qiagen OneStep RT-PCR kit. Libraries were constructed in a second round of multiplex PCR, after which size selection and purification were performed. The libraries were sequenced on an Illumina HiSeq2000 using paired-end 100 bp reads. The paper's processing steps were these. SOAPnuke was used to process the raw data, throwing out any read that contained adapters or uncalled bases, had a mean Phred below 15, or lacked an exact constant-primer or identifier match. High-quality paired reads were merged using COPE v1.2.5, and each unique nucleotide sequence was defined as a clonotype. MiTCR v1.1 was used to align the clonotypes against IMGT TRBV, TRBD and TRBJ reference segments. The analysis was restricted to V-J combinations with a frequency above 0.0001, which together covered around 99% of the repertoires. A TCS score was defined as the ratio of F50 (clonal expansion) to E x V (chaos), with BLOSUM62-based TCRdist applied between CDR3 peptides within each V-J. Welch's t-statistics and random forest reduced 500 to 650 V-J features to fewer than 15, which were used in a naive Bayes classifier (R e1071). Starting from the raw public reads, TCRdb applied fastp trimming at Q25, assembled clones with MiXCR and retained in-frame beta chains. All rows with the same CDR3 protein become a single entry with the most common DNA and genes. In this record, the V and J calls reflect TCRdb's handling and not the investigators' own analysis. This sample holds some 300,000 distinct CDR3 sequences; less than 15% were observed only once. Approximately 7.8% of the sample rests with the top ten.

Hyperthyroidism patients were aged 18 to 65 years and newly diagnosed, with disease duration of less than 2 months. Patients with uncontrolled infections, other autoimmune diseases, pregnancy or lactation were excluded. Clinical symptoms, serum thyroxine and TRAb, thyroid ultrasound, and orbital computed tomography formed the basis for the diagnoses. For progressor patients, blood was drawn at the first diagnosis of hyperthyroidism, before any ophthalmopathy symptoms had appeared. Ficoll-Paque density gradient centrifugation was used to isolate PBMCs from around 10 ml of fresh peripheral blood. Progressor patients were first diagnosed with Graves' hyperthyroidism and then developed ophthalmopathy during follow-up. Total RNA was extracted using Trizol reagent, and RNA quality was assessed on an Agilent 2100 Bioanalyzer. General conclusions and limits of the study: No statistical method was used to fix the sample size in advance, and group allocation was not hidden from the investigators. Ophthalmopathy was separated from stable hyperthyroidism by a 13 V-J signature model, with around 88% sensitivity and approximately 84% specificity obtained in cross-validation and 80%/75% obtained in testing. During validation, the model predicted progression to ophthalmopathy a median of around six months ahead of onset, with 70.59% sensitivity and under 85% specificity. Most expanded thyroid clonotypes (frequency above 0.001) were also detected in blood, a finding suggesting that blood repertoires may reflect thyroid immune responses.

Material for sequencing was blood. The receptor's source is a woman aged 25-40 years with Graves' hyperthyroidism that later progressed to Graves' ophthalmopathy. The V and J segments used are TRBV7-9 and TRBJ2-1, with a weak D call of TRBD2 (6 bases match). The sequence in DNA is TGTGCCAGCAGCGGGACTCAGAGCTCCTACAATGAGCAGTTCTTC. It codes for CASSGTQSSYNEQFF.